These T cell receptor beta chains were read from a single sample in a study of cytomegalovirus exposure and HLA in healthy donors. Data came from immunoSEQ multiplex PCR; TCRdb stores just in-frame clones and leaves some out. The profile shows approximately 200,000 clones, over 75% of them singletons. What was sequenced was PBMCs. All receptors derive from a human donor in good health. The conserved cysteine and the conserved F or W are not part of the CDR3 here.

CDR3 length	V gene	J gene	CDR3 protein
14	TRBV4-3	TRBJ1-4	ASSQGLRGTNEKLF
12	TRBV28	TRBJ1-4	ASSFGEGGEKLF
11	TRBV6-1	TRBJ2-5	ASSGQGGETQY
14	TRBV6-6	TRBJ2-4	ASSSSTGGSGNIQY
13	TRBV7-9	TRBJ1-5	ASSLTENSNQPQH
8	TRBV6-1	TRBJ2-3	ASAHDTQY
13	TRBV7-6	TRBJ1-3	ASSLLNIAGNTIY
10	TRBV5-4	TRBJ1-2	ASSLASSGYT
13	TRBV9	TRBJ2-1	ASSGGTSGSDEQF
13	TRBV7-3	TRBJ2-1	ASSLSGADYNEQF
14	TRBV7-9	TRBJ2-7	ASSLGSGDSSYEQY
13	TRBV6-6	TRBJ2-7	ASSLIAGGSYEQY
13	TRBV5-1	TRBJ2-7	ASSKGTSGEYEQY
13	TRBV6-5	TRBJ1-1	ASSYSGTSNTEAF